These 18 T cell receptor beta chains share one sample of origin, sequenced in a study of blood T cells in healthy people across ages. Then a second PCR, running about 7 to 11 cycles, was carried out with a sample-barcoded 5' primer and a J-beta primer mix. MiXCR was run by TCRdb on the 5' RACE reads, yielding one entry per CDR3 protein. The data hold 1.5 million to 2 million distinct CDR3 sequences, with around 40% observed a single time. Sequencing was performed on blood. Receptor source: a human donor in good health.

The gene calls are TRBV14 and TRBJ1-2; no clear D. This CDR3 is built from 15 residues. Germline CDR1 reads SGHDN; CDR2 reads FVKESK. V was trimmed by 4 bases and J by 0 bases, leaving 12 bases between them. CDR3 in DNA: TGTGCCAGCAGCCCTCGTCGGAGGTCTAACTATGGCTACACCTTC. It encodes CASSPRRRSNYGYTF. The whole variable domain, remainder taken from reference TRBV14 and TRBJ1-2, is EAGVTQFPSHSVIEKGQTVTLRCDPISGHDNLYWYRRVMGKEIKFLLHFVKESKQDESGMPNNRFLAERTGGTYSTLKVQPAELEDSGVYFCASSPRRRSNYGYTFGSGTRLTVV.

V and J are TRBV5-4 and TRBJ2-3; 9 bases agree with TRBD2. This CDR3 is built from 17 residues. Germline trimming cut 0 bases from V and 0 bases from J; bases unmatched to any gene: 5. CDR1 is SGHNT and CDR2 is YYREEE in the germline V gene (reference sequence). The CDR3 DNA reads TGTGCCAGCAGCTTGGATGGCGGGGGGGGGAGCACAGATACGCAGTATTTT. It translates to CASSLDGGGGSTDTQYF.

The genes are TRBV9 and TRBJ2-1; TRBD1 might be the D (6 bases). This CDR3 spans 15 amino acids. V was shortened by 3 bases and J by 0 bases, with 10 bases between the two germline ends. Germline CDR1 SGDLS, CDR2 YYNGEE. CDR3 region: CASSAGTISYNEQFF. The CDR3, as DNA: TGTGCCAGCAGCGCCGGGACAATCTCCTACAATGAGCAGTTCTTC.

The chain is built from TRBV12-3 or TRBV12-4 and TRBJ2-5; unclear D gene. V was cut by 5 bases and J by 7 bases, with 11 bases left in between. The CDR3 is 12 residues long. CDR3 bases: TGTGCCAGCAGTCCGCCCACGGGGACCCAGTACTTC. Residues: CASSPPTGTQYF.

This clonotype appeared a few times. The V call is TRBV20-1, the J call TRBJ2-7; 10 nucleotides match TRBD1. The CDR3 consists of 15 residues. V lost 3 bases and J lost 3; bases outside the gene matches: 8. Per germline, CDR1 DFQATT and CDR2 SNEGSKA (reference sequence). The CDR3 spells CSARDRGSIGYEQYF. The CDR3 region has the DNA TGCAGTGCTAGGGACAGGGGGTCGATCGGCTACGAGCAGTACTTC.

The V call is TRBV29-1, the J call TRBJ2-1; D unclear. This CDR3 is built from 16 residues. Germline CDR1 reads SQVTM; CDR2 reads ANQGSEA. V lost 1 base, J lost 6 bases, and 19 bases lay in between. CDR3 bases: TGCAGCGTTGAAGGGGTTACAGTGCTGGGCCTCAATGAGCAGTTCTTC. Its protein product is CSVEGVTVLGLNEQFF.

This sequence joins TRBV6-1 and TRBJ1-5, with a weak D call TRBD1 (6 bases). V shed 4 bases and J shed 0 bases, with 13 bases lying between them. The CDR3 consists of 16 residues. CDR1 MNHNS and CDR2 SASEGT come from the germline V gene. DNA for the CDR3: TGTGCCAGCAGTGGAGAGGGGGTATATAGCAATCAGCCCCAGCATTTT. Translated: CASSGEGVYSNQPQHF.

There are many counts of this clonotype. The V gene is TRBV6-6, the J gene TRBJ1-2; TRBD1 is a possible D gene (6 bases). There are 14 residues in the CDR3. The V end lost 6 bases, the J end lost 3 bases, and 14 bases lay between the germline ends. Germline loops: CDR1 MNHNY, CDR2 SVGAGI (reference sequence). CDR3 residues: CASSPTDSYYGYTF. In nucleotides, the CDR3 is TGTGCCAGCAGCCCAACGGACAGCTACTATGGCTACACCTTC.

This clonotype was seen at least ten times. The V gene is TRBV7-3, the J gene TRBJ2-1; possibly TRBD1 or TRBD2 for D (5 bases each). In germline, CDR1 is SGHTA, CDR2 FQGTGA. Trimming removed 3 bases at V and 8 bases at J, with 14 bases between. The length of the CDR3 is 14 residues. The chain's CDR3 is CASSFLSGSDEQFF. The CDR3 DNA reads TGTGCCAGCAGCTTTTTATCAGGGAGTGATGAGCAGTTCTTC.

The table lists this clonotype with a few counts. CDR3 sequence: CASSLARNSGGNNEQFF. CDR3 nucleotide sequence: TGTGCCAGCAGCTTAGCGCGCAATAGCGGGGGGAACAATGAGCAGTTCTTC. The chain employs TRBV7-2 and TRBJ2-1, with 10 bases aligning to TRBD2. The CDR3 runs to 17 residues. CDR1 and CDR2 (germline): SGHTA, FQGNSA. Trimming at V came to 0 bases and at J to 5 bases, leaving 7 bases not matched to a gene.

This chain connects TRBV2 to TRBJ1-5; no reliable D call. Per germline, CDR1 SNHLY and CDR2 FYNNEI. V was trimmed by 5 bases and J by 4 bases, leaving 15 bases between them. The CDR3 contains 15 residues. For the CDR3, the DNA is TGTGCCAGCAGTTTGAACACCGACGAAAATCAGCCCCAGCATTTT. Amino acids: CASSLNTDENQPQHF.

To note about this clonotype: Sequence at one end of the junction differs from germline and may be a read error. The V call is TRBV15, the J call TRBJ1-2; no clear D. CDR1 is LNHNV and CDR2 is YYDKDF in the germline V gene (reference sequence). This CDR3 comprises 14 residues. The CDR3 reads CAASSGRNNYGYTF. As DNA, the CDR3 is TGTGCCGCCAGCAGCGGCAGAAATAACTATGGCTACACCTTC. The full variable domain, completed using reference TRBV15 and TRBJ1-2, is DAMVIQNPRYQVTQFGKPVTLSCSQTLNHNVMYWYQQKSSQAPKLLFHYYDKDFNNEADTPDNFQSRRPNTSFCFLDIRSPGLGDTAMYLCAASSGRNNYGYTFGSGTRLTVV.

The table lists this clonotype with many counts. The chain couples TRBV6-5 to TRBJ2-3; 8 bases align to TRBD2. The CDR3 runs to 17 residues. Germline loops: CDR1 MNHEY, CDR2 SVGAGI. The trim removed 8 bases at V and 4 bases at J, leaving 17 bases unmatched. The CDR3 DNA is TGTGCCAGCGGCACACTAGCGGCCAATGCATTGGCAGATACGCAGTATTTT. It codes for CASGTLAANALADTQYF.

CDR3 nucleotide sequence: TGTGCCACCGGCGCCCAGGGGGAGACCCAGTACTTC. It translates to CATGAQGETQYF. The rearrangement links TRBV24-1 to TRBJ2-5, with a weak D call TRBD1 (6 bases). V was shortened by 9 bases and J by 5 bases, with 12 bases between the two germline ends. Germline V CDR1 and CDR2: KGHDR, SFDVKD. The CDR3 runs 12 residues.

This rearrangement joins TRBV6-5 to TRBJ1-5; D is perhaps TRBD1 (5 bases). The CDR3 is 14 residues long. Trimming took off 2 bases at V and 6 bases at J, with 11 bases between the two ends. The germline CDR1 and CDR2 sequences are MNHEY and SVGAGI. Written as DNA, the CDR3 is TGTGCCAGCAGTTACGATGCGGGGGGTCAGCCCCAGCATTTT. This encodes CASSYDAGGQPQHF.

The chain couples TRBV5-6 to TRBJ2-4, with 8 bases lining up with TRBD1. TRBJ2-7 matches the DNA end more closely, so the J call is doubtful. Germline V gene lookup returns CDR1 SGHDT and CDR2 YYEEEE. The CDR3 runs 17 residues. CDR3 sequence: CASSLDSGGAGTYEQYF. The CDR3 coding sequence is TGTGCCAGCAGCTTGGACTCAGGGGGCGCCGGAACTTACGAGCAGTACTTC.

This clonotype was seen a few times. J is TRBJ1-4 and V is TRBV2; D possibly corresponds to TRBD1 (6 bases). Germline-derived CDR1 and CDR2 are SNHLY and FYNNEI. V lost 6 bases and J 7 bases, leaving 15 bases between the germline ends. This CDR3 contains 14 residues. For the CDR3, the DNA is TGTGCCAGCAGCGCCCCGGGGGGCGGTGAAAAACTGTTTTTT. Its protein product is CASSAPGGGEKLFF.

The chain couples TRBV2 to TRBJ2-5; no clear D gene. Germline assignment: CDR1 SNHLY and CDR2 FYNNEI. The CDR3 extends over 14 amino acids. Trimming removed 5 bases at V and 1 base at J, with 11 bases between. DNA of the CDR3: TGTGCCAGCAGTTGGTCACATACCCAAGAGACCCAGTACTTC. This codes for CASSWSHTQETQYF.